This TCR beta chain was recovered during a study of blood T cells in healthy people across ages. This CDR3 is built from 15 residues. V gave up 4 bases and J gave up 1 base, with 14 bases separating them. It was with a sample-barcoded 5' primer and a J-beta primer mix that a second PCR of roughly 6 to 12 cycles was run. TCRdb reanalysed the 5' RACE reads using MiXCR and keeps one entry per CDR3 protein. The sample lists roughly 1,700,000 distinct CDR3 sequences, 28% occurring once. J is TRBJ2-7 and V is TRBV12-3 or TRBV12-4; D call uncertain. The clonotype originates from a young woman in good health. Specimen: blood. The chain's CDR3 is CASSSKLGRSYEQYF. The CDR3 DNA follows: TGTGCCAGCAGTTCCAAGTTGGGCAGGTCCTACGAGCAGTACTTC.